The T cell receptor (beta chain) under discussion was sequenced for a study of blood T cell repertoires in COVID-19. The germline V gene has CDR1 MNHEY and CDR2 SVGAGI. The CDR3 totals 15 residues. V was trimmed by 2 bases and J by 1 base, leaving 11 bases between them. TCRdb's table, derived via immunoSEQ multiplex PCR, lists solely in-frame clones and lacks some. The profile shows about 230,000 clones, around 83% of them singletons. The source of this sequence is a man aged 35-49 years with acute or convalescent COVID-19. The sequenced sample was peripheral blood. The gene calls are TRBV6-5 and TRBJ1-1; D perhaps matches TRBD1 (6 bases). CDR3 protein: CASSYPARGNTEAFF. DNA of the CDR3: TGTGCCAGCAGTTACCCCGCCAGGGGGAACACTGAAGCTTTCTTT.